The TCR beta chain under discussion was sequenced for a study of CD8 T cells in ankylosing spondylitis. TCRdb itself ran the 5' RACE reads through MiXCR, one entry per CDR3 protein. The sample lists about 240,000 distinct CDR3 sequences, around 10% occurring once. This clonotype was found many times. The antigen is not known. The J segment lost 6 bases and the V segment lost 6 bases, leaving 5 bases of the junction unmatched. There are 12 residues in the CDR3. From germline, CDR1 is LGHNA and CDR2 YNFKEQ. Study conclusions and caveats: A TCR beta motif of about 8 highly homologous variants appeared characteristic of ankylosing spondylitis blood. Matched synovial fluid from ankylosing spondylitis patients was reported to be enriched for disease-linked clones.

The sequence was obtained from a male donor with ankylosing spondylitis or in good health (not recorded which). The sample taken for sequencing was blood, either unsorted or a sorted T cell fraction (not recorded which). This sequence joins TRBV4-2 and TRBJ2-7; 7 positions match TRBD1. In DNA form, the CDR3 reads TGTGCCAGCAGTGACAGGGCCTCCGAGCAGTACTTC. It yields the protein CASSDRASEQYF.